These 3 T cell receptor beta chains came from one sample sequenced in a study of memory CD4+ T cells and cytomegalovirus serostatus. The sort gate was single viable CD3+CD4+CD8-CD45RO+ cells for memory CD4+ T cells. Assay used: immunoSEQ multiplex PCR; TCRdb lists only in-frame clones, some missing. Of under 50,000 clones listed, approximately 78% are singletons. Input material: memory CD4+ T cells from blood. Receptor source: an adult in good health and CMV-seronegative.

This clone has just one count. The chain combines TRBV5-1 with TRBJ1-1; 9 bases are a match to TRBD1. The CDR3 runs to 17 residues. With V trimmed by 0 bases and J by 11 bases, 17 bases remained unmatched. In germline, CDR1 is SGHRS, CDR2 YFSETQ. The CDR3 protein is CASSLGGQGGTNPNAFF. CDR3 bases: TGCGCCAGCAGCTTGGGGGGACAGGGAGGGACAAACCCAAACGCTTTCTTT.

This rearrangement joins TRBV19 to TRBJ2-5, with 11 positions matching TRBD2. The CDR3 contains 15 residues. V was pared by 6 bases and J by 2 bases, with 5 bases of the junction left unmatched. Germline CDR1 is LNHDA and CDR2 is SQIVND (reference sequence). The DNA for the CDR3 is TGTGCCAGTAGACTTAGCGGGGGGGCACAAGAGACCCAGTACTTC. It translates to CASRLSGGAQETQYF.

This rearrangement joins TRBV2 to TRBJ2-2; D unclear. Germline values: CDR1 SNHLY, CDR2 FYNNEI. V was trimmed by 7 bases and J by 4 bases, leaving 13 bases between them. CDR3 length: 14 amino acids. CDR3 bases: TGTGCCAGCACAGTGGGGTTATCCACCGGGGAGCTGTTTTTT. Encoded protein: CASTVGLSTGELFF.